This TCR beta chain appears in the sequencing data of a study of blood T cells in healthy people across ages. General observations from the study: Older individuals had lower TCR beta diversity per million T cells (the decline was roughly linear).

Through a sample-barcoded 5' primer and a J-beta primer mix, a second PCR was run for roughly 7 to 11 cycles. TCRdb reanalysed the 5' RACE reads using MiXCR and keeps one entry per CDR3 protein. The sample records more than 750,000 distinct CDR3 sequences, just under 30% being singletons. The CDR3 has 16 amino acids. Trimming shortened V by 2 bases and J by 7 bases, and 21 bases separated the two germline ends. Germline values: CDR1 SGHTA, CDR2 FQGNSA. This clonotype was observed at least ten times. The antigen is not known. The data were also submitted as part of a second study, on T cells of mothers and their children. That publication notes: Each mother yielded more than 9 million TCR beta CDR3 reads. Each child yielded about 3 million reads. Related mother-child pairs showed slightly higher but non-significant overlap than unrelated pairs.

The sequencing input was blood. This TCR was recovered from a woman aged 40 to 50 in good health. This chain joins TRBV7-2 and TRBJ2-7; possible D gene TRBD2, 5 bases. For the CDR3, the DNA is TGTGCCAGCAGCTTATTATCGGCAGGAAACTCGGGGGAGCAGTACTTC. As protein: CASSLLSAGNSGEQYF.